These 24 T cell receptor beta chains originate from one sample sequenced in a study of cytomegalovirus exposure and HLA in healthy donors. Both 60 Vbeta primers and 13 Jbeta primers went into the PCR. Produced via immunoSEQ multiplex PCR; TCRdb's table is partial and in-frame only. Among 160,000 or so clones listed, 70% to 80% were seen once. Specimen: PBMCs. All receptors derive from a man between 25 and 39 years old in good health and CMV-seropositive.

The V gene is TRBV5-1, the J gene TRBJ2-7; TRBD1 matches 8 bases. CDR3 length: 14 amino acids. The germline gives CDR1 SGHRS, CDR2 YFSETQ. Trimming at V came to 3 bases and at J to 2 bases, leaving 4 bases not matched to a gene. This CDR3 is CASSSRQGTYEQYF. CDR3 DNA: TGCGCCAGCAGCTCCCGACAGGGGACCTACGAGCAGTACTTC.

V usage is TRBV7-3 and J usage is TRBJ2-2; 7 bases are shared with TRBD1. CDR1 is SGHTA, CDR2 FQGTGA, per germline. This CDR3 region has 15 residues. Unmatched junction bases numbered 4, after V lost 5 bases and J lost 1 base. CDR3 coding DNA: TGTGCCAGCAGCACCGGACAGGAGAACACCGGGGAGCTGTTTTTT. It yields the protein CASSTGQENTGELFF.

The rearrangement uses TRBV18 and TRBJ2-5; TRBD2 matches 7 bases. Germline-derived CDR1 and CDR2 are KGHSH and LQKENI. The CDR3 runs 15 residues. V shed 0 bases and J 8 bases; nucleotides not matched to a gene: 9. The CDR3 coding sequence is TGTGCCAGCTCACCACCGAGTCCCCGGGGGGAAACCCAGTACTTC. Translated, it gives CASSPPSPRGETQYF.

The chain couples TRBV19 to TRBJ2-2, with D possibly matching TRBD2 (6 bases). CDR3 length equals 16 residues. V lost 2 bases to trimming and J lost 1 base, with 11 bases between them. Germline CDR1 is LNHDA and CDR2 is SQIVND (reference sequence). The CDR3 nucleotides read TGTGCCAGTAGTATACTCGGAGGGCAGAACACCGGGGAGCTGTTTTTT. Translation: CASSILGGQNTGELFF.

This rearrangement joins TRBV5-1 to TRBJ1-2; tentative D call: TRBD1 (6 bases). V dropped 0 bases and J dropped 2 bases, with 17 bases sitting between them. The CDR3 spans 17 residues. Germline V CDR1 and CDR2: SGHRS, YFSETQ. CDR3 residues: CASSLEGNAGGNYGYTF. DNA of the CDR3: TGCGCCAGCAGCTTGGAGGGAAATGCGGGGGGCAACTATGGCTACACCTTC.

This chain joins TRBV9 and TRBJ2-5, with 7 nucleotides matching TRBD2. The CDR3 runs to 14 residues. V dropped 4 bases and J dropped 5; count of bases not matched to a gene: 8. Germline-derived CDR1 and CDR2 are SGDLS and YYNGEE. CDR3 coding DNA: TGTGCCAGCAGCACAGGACGGGGAGGGGAGACCCAGTACTTC. Amino acid sequence: CASSTGRGGETQYF.

The rearrangement joins TRBV27 to TRBJ2-2; D is perhaps TRBD2 (6 bases). V lost 4 bases to trimming and J lost 9 bases, with 12 bases between them. The V gene's germline CDR1 is MNHEY and CDR2 SMNVEV (reference sequence). The CDR3 contains 13 residues. CDR3 residues: CASSSGENRELFF. CDR3 DNA: TGTGCCAGCAGTTCGGGGGAAAACAGGGAGCTGTTTTTT.

The rearrangement joins TRBV7-6 to TRBJ2-7; TRBD1 agrees at 8 bases. The CDR3 extends over 15 amino acids. J was trimmed by 4 bases and V by 0 bases; bases with no gene match: 5. Per the germline V gene, CDR1 is SGHVS and CDR2 is FNYEAQ. The CDR3: CASSLARDRRYEQYF. The CDR3 DNA reads as TGTGCCAGCAGCTTAGCAAGGGACAGGAGGTACGAGCAGTACTTC.

The rearrangement uses TRBV7-9 and TRBJ2-5; D is perhaps TRBD1 (6 bases). The CDR3 consists of 15 residues. Germline V gene lookup returns CDR1 SEHNR and CDR2 FQNEAQ (reference sequence). V was clipped by 1 base and J by 2 bases, with 11 bases between them. CDR3 nucleotide sequence: TGTGCCAGCAGCTTAGGGCAACAGGGACAAGAGACCCAGTACTTC. This codes for CASSLGQQGQETQYF.

This clone was seen a few times. The chain uses TRBV11-2 and TRBJ1-6; a possible D gene is TRBD1 (5 bases). Looked up from germline, CDR1 is SGHAT and CDR2 is FQNNGV. V lost 5 bases and J 2 bases, leaving 22 bases between the germline ends. CDR3 length: 19 residues. CDR3 sequence: CASSVHTFRVRTYNSPLHF. The CDR3 DNA reads TGTGCCAGCAGCGTCCATACCTTCAGGGTGAGGACCTATAATTCACCCCTCCACTTT.

This chain links TRBV28 with TRBJ2-7, with D maybe TRBD1 (6 bases). The germline V gene encodes CDR1 MDHEN and CDR2 SYDVKM. With 6 bases removed from V and 5 bases from J, the gap between germline ends came to 11 bases. The length of the CDR3 is 12 residues. The CDR3 protein is CASRSQGNEQYF. In DNA form, the CDR3 reads TGTGCCAGCAGATCCCAGGGGAACGAGCAGTACTTC.

The J gene is TRBJ1-1, the V gene TRBV5-1; 11 nucleotides line up with TRBD1. J lost 7 bases, V lost 1 base, and 6 bases had no gene match. CDR1 is SGHRS and CDR2 is YFSETQ in the germline V gene. The CDR3 spans 15 residues. For the CDR3, the DNA is TGCGCCAGCAGCTTGAGGACAGGGGGCGCGGGTGAAGCTTTCTTT. Translating gives CASSLRTGGAGEAFF. The whole variable domain, remainder taken from reference TRBV5-1 and TRBJ1-1, is KAGVTQTPRYLIKTRGQQVTLSCSPISGHRSVSWYQQTPGQGLQFLFEYFSETQRNKGNFPGRFSGRQFSNSRSEMNVSTLELGDSALYLCASSLRTGGAGEAFFGQGTRLTVV.

This chain connects TRBV5-1 to TRBJ2-7, with D possibly matching TRBD2 (7 bases). CDR1 is SGHRS and CDR2 is YFSETQ in the germline V gene. The CDR3 length is 16 residues. Trimming left V 1 base short and J 2 bases short, with 16 bases between. The CDR3, as DNA: TGCGCCAGCAGCTTGTATCGGCGGGGGACACCCTACGAGCAGTACTTC. Translation: CASSLYRRGTPYEQYF. The variable domain in full, with the rest retrieved from reference TRBV5-1 and TRBJ2-7, is KAGVTQTPRYLIKTRGQQVTLSCSPISGHRSVSWYQQTPGQGLQFLFEYFSETQRNKGNFPGRFSGRQFSNSRSEMNVSTLELGDSALYLCASSLYRRGTPYEQYFGPGTRLTVT.

The chain recombines TRBV7-2 with TRBJ1-1; tentatively, D is TRBD1 (6 bases). The CDR3 consists of 15 residues. The V end was cut by 1 base, the J end by 5 bases, with 14 bases between. Germline lookup yields CDR1 SGHTA and CDR2 FQGNSA. This CDR3 is CASSLVAGAGTEAFF. CDR3 DNA: TGTGCCAGCAGCTTAGTGGCAGGGGCTGGTACTGAAGCTTTCTTT.

The chain joins TRBV18 to TRBJ1-2; 9 bases are shared with TRBD1. The CDR3 sequence is 15 residues long. The V gene's germline CDR1 is KGHSH and CDR2 LQKENI. V trimming: 3 bases; J trimming: 4 bases; junction bases outside the gene matches: 6. The CDR3 region is CASSPTSGQGYGYTF. The DNA of the CDR3 is TGTGCCAGCTCACCGACCTCGGGACAGGGCTATGGCTACACCTTC.

This chain joins TRBV30 and TRBJ2-3, with 7 bases matching TRBD1. Germline CDR1 is GTSNPN and CDR2 is SVGIG (reference sequence). The CDR3 runs to 14 residues. Losses at the gene ends were 3 bases for V and 3 bases for J; bases not matched to a gene: 6. Written as DNA, the CDR3 is TGTGCCTGGAGGACGAAGGGGGCAACAGATACGCAGTATTTT. This gives the protein CAWRTKGATDTQYF. The full variable domain, with the rest looked up from reference TRBV30 and TRBJ2-3, is SQTIHQWPATLVQPVGSPLSLECTVEGTSNPNLYWYRQAAGRGLQLLFYSVGIGQISSEVPQNLSASRPQDRQFILSSKKLLLSDSGFYLCAWRTKGATDTQYFGPGTRLTVL.

This clone has a single count. CDR3 in DNA: TGTGCCAGCAGCTTGATGCCAGGGGCTGGCTACACCTTC. Amino acids: CASSLMPGAGYTF. The chain employs TRBV5-6 and TRBJ1-2; D might be TRBD1 (6 bases). Trimming left V 1 base short and J 7 bases short, with 11 bases between. The length of the CDR3 is 13 residues. Germline CDR1 SGHDT, CDR2 YYEEEE. Full variable domain (missing parts from reference TRBV5-6 and TRBJ1-2): DAGVTQSPTHLIKTRGQQVTLRCSPKSGHDTVSWYQQALGQGPQFIFQYYEEEERQRGNFPDRFSGHQFPNYSSELNVNALLLGDSALYLCASSLMPGAGYTFGSGTRLTVV.

In this sample, this clone turned up a few times. The gene calls are TRBV6-5 and TRBJ1-5, with a tentative D call TRBD1 (5 bases). The CDR3 sequence is 14 residues long. Trimming removed 1 base at V and 3 bases at J, with 7 bases between. Germline CDR1 is MNHEY and CDR2 is SVGAGI. The CDR3 is CASSYWGVNQPQHF. In DNA form, the CDR3 reads TGTGCCAGCAGTTACTGGGGGGTCAATCAGCCCCAGCATTTT.

CDR3 loop: CSVDPGQGVGDTQYF. Here the CDR3 DNA reads TGCAGCGTTGACCCTGGACAGGGGGTGGGAGATACGCAGTATTTT. The rearrangement uses TRBV29-1 and TRBJ2-3, with 10 bases aligning to TRBD1. The CDR3 length is 15 residues. Germline CDR1 and CDR2: SQVTM and ANQGSEA. After removal of 3 bases from V and 5 bases from J, the junction contained 8 bases not matched to a gene.

The CDR3 region has the DNA TGCGCCAGCAGCTTAGTGACTGCAGACACCGGGGAGCTGTTTTTT. It encodes CASSLVTADTGELFF. V gene TRBV5-1 combines with J gene TRBJ2-2; D unresolved. The CDR3 sequence is 15 residues long. Trimming took 2 bases from V and 3 from J, leaving 11 bases between them. Germline V CDR1 and CDR2: SGHRS, YFSETQ.

V gene TRBV29-1 combines with J gene TRBJ1-1, with TRBD1 matching 11 bases. The CDR3 contains 14 residues. Per the germline V gene, CDR1 is SQVTM and CDR2 is ANQGSEA. The V gene end was trimmed by 7 bases and the J gene end by 7 bases; junction bases not matched to a gene: 11. CDR3 loop: CSAYEGTGGYEAFF. The CDR3 nucleotides read TGCAGCGCCTACGAGGGGACAGGGGGATATGAAGCTTTCTTT.

The chain is built from TRBV29-1 and TRBJ2-7; D uncertain. Per the germline V gene, CDR1 is SQVTM and CDR2 is ANQGSEA. The CDR3 is 11 residues long. The ends were cut back, 4 bases at V and 4 bases at J, with 8 bases in the middle. CDR3 residues: CSVADGYEQYF. The CDR3 DNA follows: TGCAGCGTTGCCGACGGGTACGAGCAGTACTTC.

The chain recombines TRBV25-1 with TRBJ2-3; 10 bases fit TRBD2. V lost 6 bases to trimming and J lost 2 bases; unmatched junction nucleotides: 5. The CDR3 sequence is 15 residues long. Germline CDR1 reads MGHDK; CDR2 reads SYGVNS. CDR3 amino acids: CASRTSGPHTDTQYF. The CDR3 region has the DNA TGTGCCAGCAGGACTAGCGGGCCGCACACAGATACGCAGTATTTT.

The chain combines TRBV4-1 with TRBJ1-3, with a tentative D call TRBD1 (6 bases). Germline V lookup: CDR1 MGHRA, CDR2 YSYEKL. The V end was cut by 3 bases, the J end by 0 bases, with 18 bases between. This CDR3 is built from 18 residues. Here the CDR3 reads CASSHGQSKLSSGNTIYF. CDR3 nucleotides: TGCGCCAGCAGCCACGGACAGTCCAAACTGAGCTCTGGAAACACCATATATTTT.